This TCR beta chain was sequenced during a study of identical twins. V shed 3 bases and J shed 0 bases, with 5 bases lying between them. The CDR3 totals 14 residues. Germline CDR1 reads SGHVS; CDR2 reads FNYEAQ. Unique molecular identifiers were present on the cDNA, and a universal primer site came from template switching. Using its own MiXCR run on the 5' RACE reads, TCRdb lists one record per CDR3 protein. The table records roughly 690,000 distinct CDR3 sequences, around 6% of them present only once. J is TRBJ2-2 and V is TRBV7-6; no reliable D call. The sample comprised naive T cells sorted from blood. This clonotype originated in a man between 18 and 35 years old in good health. CDR3 in DNA: TGTGCCAGCAGCTTCGAACCGAACACCGGGGAGCTGTTTTTT. Its translation is CASSFEPNTGELFF. Based on the CDR3 plus reference TRBV7-6 and TRBJ2-2, the full variable domain is GAGVSQSPRYKVTKRGQDVALRCDPISGHVSLYWYRQALGQGPEFLTYFNYEAQQDKSGLPNDRFSAERPEGSISTLTIQRTEQRDSAMYRCASSFEPNTGELFFGEGSRLTVL.